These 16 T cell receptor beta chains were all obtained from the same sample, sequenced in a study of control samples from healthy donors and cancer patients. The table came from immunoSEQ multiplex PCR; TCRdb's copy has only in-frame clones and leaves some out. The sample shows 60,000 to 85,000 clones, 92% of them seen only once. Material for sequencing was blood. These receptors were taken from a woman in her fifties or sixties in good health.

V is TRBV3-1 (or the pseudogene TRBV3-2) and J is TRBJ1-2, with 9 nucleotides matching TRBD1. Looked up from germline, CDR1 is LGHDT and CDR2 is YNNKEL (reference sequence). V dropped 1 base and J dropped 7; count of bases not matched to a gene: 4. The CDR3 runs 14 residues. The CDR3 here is CASSQGTGAAGYTF. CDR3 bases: TGTGCCAGCAGCCAAGGGACAGGGGCGGCTGGCTACACCTTC.

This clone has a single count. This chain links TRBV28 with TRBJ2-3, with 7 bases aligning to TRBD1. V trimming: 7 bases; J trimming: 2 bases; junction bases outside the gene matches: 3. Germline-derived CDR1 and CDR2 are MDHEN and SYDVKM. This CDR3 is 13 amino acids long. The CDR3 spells CASNDRVTDTQYF. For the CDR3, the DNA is TGTGCCAGCAACGACAGGGTCACAGATACGCAGTATTTT.

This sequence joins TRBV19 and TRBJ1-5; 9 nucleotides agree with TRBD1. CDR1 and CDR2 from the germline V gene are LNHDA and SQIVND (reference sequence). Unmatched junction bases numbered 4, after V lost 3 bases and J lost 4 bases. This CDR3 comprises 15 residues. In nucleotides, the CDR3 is TGTGCCAGTAGTATGACAGGGGGATTGAATCAGCCCCAGCATTTT. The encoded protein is CASSMTGGLNQPQHF.

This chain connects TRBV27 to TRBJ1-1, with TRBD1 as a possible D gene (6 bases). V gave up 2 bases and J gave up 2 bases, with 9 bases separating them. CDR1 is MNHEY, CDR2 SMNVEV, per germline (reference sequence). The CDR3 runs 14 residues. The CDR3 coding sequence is TGTGCCAGCAGTTTACAAGGGGGTAACACTGAAGCTTTCTTT. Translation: CASSLQGGNTEAFF.

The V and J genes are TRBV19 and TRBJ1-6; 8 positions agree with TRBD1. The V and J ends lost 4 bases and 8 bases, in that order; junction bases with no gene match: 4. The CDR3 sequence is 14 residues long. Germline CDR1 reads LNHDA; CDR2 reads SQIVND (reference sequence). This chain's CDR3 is CASSRYRGDSPLHF. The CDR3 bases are TGTGCCAGTAGTAGGTACAGGGGGGATTCACCCCTCCACTTT.

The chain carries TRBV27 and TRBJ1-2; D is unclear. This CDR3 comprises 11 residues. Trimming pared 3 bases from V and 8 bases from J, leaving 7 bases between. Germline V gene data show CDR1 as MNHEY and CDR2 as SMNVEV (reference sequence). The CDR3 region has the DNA TGTGCCAGCAGTTTTACCGGGGGCTACACCTTC. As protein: CASSFTGGYTF.

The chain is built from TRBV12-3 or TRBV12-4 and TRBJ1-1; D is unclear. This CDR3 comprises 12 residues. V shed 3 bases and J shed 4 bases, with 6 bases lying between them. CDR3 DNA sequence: TGTGCCAGCAGTTTCTTACTCACTGAAGCTTTCTTT. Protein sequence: CASSFLLTEAFF.

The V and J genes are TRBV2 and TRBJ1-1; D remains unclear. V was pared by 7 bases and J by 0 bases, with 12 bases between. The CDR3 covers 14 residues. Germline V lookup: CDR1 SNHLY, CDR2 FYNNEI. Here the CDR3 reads CASTGVALNTEAFF. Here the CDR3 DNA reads TGTGCCAGCACCGGGGTGGCCTTGAACACTGAAGCTTTCTTT. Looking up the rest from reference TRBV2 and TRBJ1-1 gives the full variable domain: EPEVTQTPSHQVTQMGQEVILRCVPISNHLYFYWYRQILGQKVEFLVSFYNNEISEKSEIFDDQFSVERPDGSNFTLKIRSTKLEDSAMYFCASTGVALNTEAFFGQGTRLTVV.

CDR3 amino acids: CASLTDRATRYEQYF. Written as DNA, the CDR3 is TGTGCCAGCCTTACGGACAGGGCCACCCGGTACGAGCAGTACTTC. V is TRBV28 and J is TRBJ2-7; TRBD1 matches at 8 bases. Germline V gene data show CDR1 as MDHEN and CDR2 as SYDVKM. The CDR3 extends over 15 amino acids. J gave up 4 bases and V 8 bases, and 13 bases lay outside the gene matches.

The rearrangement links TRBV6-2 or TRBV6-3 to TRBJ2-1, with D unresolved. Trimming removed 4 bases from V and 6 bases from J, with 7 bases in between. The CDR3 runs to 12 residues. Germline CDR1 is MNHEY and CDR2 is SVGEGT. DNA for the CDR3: TGTGCCAGCAGTTCCTACGGCAATGAGCAGTTCTTC. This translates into CASSSYGNEQFF.

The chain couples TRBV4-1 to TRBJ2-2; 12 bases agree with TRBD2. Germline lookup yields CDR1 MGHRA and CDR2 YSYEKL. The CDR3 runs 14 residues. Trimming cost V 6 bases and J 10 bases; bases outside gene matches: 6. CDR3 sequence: CASRGLAGSQELFF. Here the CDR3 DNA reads TGCGCCAGCAGGGGACTAGCGGGTTCCCAGGAGCTGTTTTTT.

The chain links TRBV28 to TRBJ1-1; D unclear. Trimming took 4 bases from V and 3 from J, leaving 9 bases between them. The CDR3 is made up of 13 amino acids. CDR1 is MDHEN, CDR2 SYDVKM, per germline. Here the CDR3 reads CASSSLGHTEAFF. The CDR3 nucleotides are TGTGCCAGCAGTTCGCTCGGTCACACTGAAGCTTTCTTT.

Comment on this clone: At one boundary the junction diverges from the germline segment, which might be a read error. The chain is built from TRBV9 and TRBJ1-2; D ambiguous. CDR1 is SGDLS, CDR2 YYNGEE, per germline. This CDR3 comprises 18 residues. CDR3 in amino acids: CAGSVGPSGAQIQYGYTF. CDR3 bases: TGTGCCGGCAGCGTAGGACCCTCGGGAGCCCAGATACAATATGGCTACACCTTC.

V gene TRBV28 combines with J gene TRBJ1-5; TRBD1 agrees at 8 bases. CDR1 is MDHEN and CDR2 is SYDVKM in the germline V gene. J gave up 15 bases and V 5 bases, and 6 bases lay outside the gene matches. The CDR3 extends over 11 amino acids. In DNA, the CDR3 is TGTGCCAGCAGTCCGGGACAGGTAGGGCATTTT. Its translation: CASSPGQVGHF.

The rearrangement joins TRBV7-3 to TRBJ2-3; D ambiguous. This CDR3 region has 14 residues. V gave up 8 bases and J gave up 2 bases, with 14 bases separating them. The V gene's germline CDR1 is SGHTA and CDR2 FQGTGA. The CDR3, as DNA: TGTGCCAGCTCCGAAGGAGTCAACACAGATACGCAGTATTTT. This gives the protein CASSEGVNTDTQYF. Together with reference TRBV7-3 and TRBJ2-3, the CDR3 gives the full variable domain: GAGVSQTPSNKVTEKGKYVELRCDPISGHTALYWYRQSLGQGPEFLIYFQGTGAADDSGLPNDRFFAVRPEGSVSTLKIQRTERGDSAVYLCASSEGVNTDTQYFGPGTRLTVL.

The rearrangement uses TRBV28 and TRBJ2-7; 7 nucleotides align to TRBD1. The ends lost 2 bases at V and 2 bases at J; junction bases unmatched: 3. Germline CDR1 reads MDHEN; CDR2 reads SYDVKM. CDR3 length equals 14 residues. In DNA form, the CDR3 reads TGTGCCAGCAGTTTAGAGGGGGCCGCCTACGAGCAGTACTTC. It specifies CASSLEGAAYEQYF.